This T cell receptor beta chain was identified in a study of shared clonotypes between healthy human individuals. Naive CD8 isolation took CD45RO-negative cells positively selected for CCR7 and excluded terminally differentiated effector memory CD45RA+ cells. Profiling relied on immunoSEQ multiplex PCR, and the TCRdb table lists in-frame clones only, not all of them. The table lists about 2 million clones, about 95% of them singletons. The TCR was taken from a man between 18 and 35 years old in good health. Sequencing used naive CD8+ T cells sorted from blood.

CDR3 loop: CASSSYTSNTEAFF. The CDR3 coding sequence is TGTGCCAGCTCATCATATACGTCGAACACTGAAGCTTTCTTT. The rearrangement uses TRBV18 and TRBJ1-1, with D hard to call. Trimming took 5 bases from V and 1 from J, leaving 11 bases between them. Germline CDR1 KGHSH, CDR2 LQKENI. The CDR3 is 14 residues long.